This T cell receptor beta chain derives from a study of regulatory T cells in long-lasting Graves disease. Looked up from germline, CDR1 is DFQATT and CDR2 is SNEGSKA (reference sequence). CDR3 length: 17 residues. V shed 1 base, J shed 5 bases, and the junction held 13 bases outside the gene matches. Described time point: newly diagnosed GD, antithyroid drugs for less than 3 months. RNA extracted from PBMCs served as the sequencing template. Building the TCR beta libraries relied on iRepertoire HTBI primers, and CDR3 regions underwent Arm-PCR. TCRdb re-analysed the multiplex PCR reads in MiXCR, keeping a single row per CDR3 protein. The repertoire holds 530,000 or so distinct CDR3 sequences, about 15% seen once, with about 11% in the top ten. This sample also appeared in a second study, on T cells in Graves' hyperthyroidism and ophthalmopathy. As that report states: The HTBI primer set was used in a first-round RT-PCR of the TCR CDR3.

This chain links TRBV20-1 with TRBJ2-3; 9 positions agree with TRBD2. The clonotype was recovered from a young man with Graves disease. The source material was peripheral blood mononuclear cells (PBMCs), sampled at new diagnosis, from a patient treated with antithyroid drugs. CDR3 sequence (DNA): TGCAGTGCTAGAGGTGCAAAGGCTAGCGGGACGCAAGATACGCAGTATTTT. Translation: CSARGAKASGTQDTQYF.